The sequence of this T cell receptor (beta chain) was determined in a study of cytomegalovirus exposure and HLA in healthy donors. The J segment lost 4 bases and the V segment lost 4 bases, leaving 11 bases of the junction unmatched. This CDR3 is 16 amino acids long. Germline V gives CDR1 SGHNT, CDR2 YYREEE (reference sequence). A multiplex PCR was run with 60 Vbeta primers and 13 Jbeta primers. Some clones are missing from TCRdb's copy, which holds only in-frame ones; the method was immunoSEQ multiplex PCR. The sample carries approximately 190,000 clones, around four fifths recorded once. The receptor was derived from a woman in her 50s in good health and CMV-seropositive. The chain joins TRBV5-4 to TRBJ2-5; 9 bases agree with TRBD2. Sequenced material: PBMCs. This chain's CDR3 is CASSALAGAGLETQYF. CDR3 nucleotide sequence: TGTGCCAGCAGCGCCTTAGCGGGGGCGGGTTTAGAGACCCAGTACTTC. The entire variable domain, with the rest obtained from reference TRBV5-4 and TRBJ2-5, is as follows: ETGVTQSPTHLIKTRGQQVTLRCSSQSGHNTVSWYQQALGQGPQFIFQYYREEENGRGNFPPRFSGLQFPNYSSELNVNALELDDSALYLCASSALAGAGLETQYFGPGTRLLVL.